A single sample gave rise to the 20 T cell receptor beta chains below, sequenced in a study of neurological immune-mediated disorders. TCRdb analysed the 5' RACE reads with MiXCR anew, one entry per CDR3 protein. The sample contains tens of thousands of distinct CDR3 sequences, roughly 6.9% of which appear only once. The specimen was CD4+ T cells from blood. These receptors all stem from a man aged 45-60 years in good health.

There are many counts of this clonotype. This rearrangement joins TRBV20-1 to TRBJ2-1; maybe TRBD1 (6 bases). Germline CDR1 DFQATT, CDR2 SNEGSKA (reference sequence). V dropped 2 bases and J dropped 4 bases, with 15 bases sitting between them. This CDR3 has 15 amino acids. The CDR3 reads CSARLKGQGYNEQFF. The CDR3 DNA is TGCAGTGCTAGATTAAAGGGGCAGGGGTACAATGAGCAGTTCTTC.

This clonotype appeared many times. The chain carries TRBV10-3 and TRBJ2-1; D ambiguous. The CDR3 is 14 amino acids. Per germline, CDR1 ENHRY and CDR2 SYGVKD. V was shortened by 3 bases and J by 3 bases, with 9 bases between the two germline ends. CDR3 sequence: CAISDLVRYNEQFF. The CDR3 DNA is TGTGCCATCAGTGATCTTGTGCGCTACAATGAGCAGTTCTTC.

Ten or more counts support this clonotype. The V call is TRBV5-1, the J call TRBJ2-5; D not resolved. The germline V gene has CDR1 SGHRS and CDR2 YFSETQ. V was cut by 3 bases and J by 5 bases, with 8 bases left in between. CDR3 length: 12 residues. The DNA for the CDR3 is TGCGCCAGCAGCTCCAACTCGGAGACCCAGTACTTC. As protein: CASSSNSETQYF.

This chain uses TRBV20-1 with TRBJ2-1; D unresolved. Germline loops: CDR1 DFQATT, CDR2 SNEGSKA (reference sequence). The CDR3 runs to 14 residues. Trimming removed 7 bases from V and 2 bases from J, with 15 bases in between. In DNA form, the CDR3 reads TGCAGTGTCCCCGGTCCCTTCGCCTACAATGAGCAGTTCTTC. The encoded protein is CSVPGPFAYNEQFF.

This clonotype was observed at least ten times. V usage is TRBV6-5 and J usage is TRBJ2-1, with 8 bases lining up with TRBD2. The germline V gene encodes CDR1 MNHEY and CDR2 SVGAGI. This CDR3 region has 16 residues. Trimming took 2 bases from V and 7 from J; bases not matched to a gene: 10. CDR3 coding DNA: TGTGCCAGCAGTTACACGGGGGGGGGGTCGAGGAATGAGCAGTTCTTC. This encodes CASSYTGGGSRNEQFF.

Ten or more counts support this clonotype. This chain joins TRBV20-1 and TRBJ2-1; D remains unclear. Between the trimmed V and J ends, which lost 0 bases and 4 bases, there was a span of 16 bases. CDR1 is DFQATT and CDR2 is SNEGSKA in the germline V gene (reference sequence). The CDR3 covers 16 residues. CDR3 sequence: CSARDTQGVLYNEQFF. DNA for the CDR3: TGCAGTGCTAGAGATACCCAAGGTGTCCTTTACAATGAGCAGTTCTTC.

This clonotype was recorded many times. V and J are TRBV20-1 and TRBJ2-3; possibly TRBD2 for D (6 bases). This CDR3 comprises 19 residues. V lost 2 bases to trimming and J lost 8 bases, with 32 bases between them. Germline V gene lookup returns CDR1 DFQATT and CDR2 SNEGSKA (reference sequence). DNA for the CDR3: TGCAGTGCTAGACCGCGGCGGGTAGCGGACCCCCTGGCGGTTTCTACGCAGTATTTT. This codes for CSARPRRVADPLAVSTQYF.

This clonotype has at least ten counts. The chain combines TRBV19 with TRBJ2-1, with 8 bases lining up with TRBD2. The germline V gene encodes CDR1 LNHDA and CDR2 SQIVND (reference sequence). After removal of 1 base from V and 5 bases from J, the junction contained 7 bases not matched to a gene. The CDR3 spans 16 residues. The DNA for the CDR3 is TGTGCCAGTAGTATAGCCCCCAAGCGGGAGCACAATGAGCAGTTCTTC. Amino acids: CASSIAPKREHNEQFF.

The genes are TRBV28 and TRBJ2-2; D not resolved. This CDR3 region has 15 residues. From germline, CDR1 is MDHEN and CDR2 SYDVKM. Trimming shortened V by 5 bases and J by 8 bases, and 18 bases separated the two germline ends. The CDR3 sequence: CASSTHGSFGGELFF. CDR3 in DNA: TGTGCCAGCAGTACCCACGGGTCATTCGGAGGGGAGCTGTTTTTT. The full variable domain, its missing parts supplied by reference TRBV28 and TRBJ2-2, is DVKVTQSSRYLVKRTGEKVFLECVQDMDHENMFWYRQDPGLGLRLIYFSYDVKMKEKGDIPEGYSVSREKKERFSLILESASTNQTSMYLCASSTHGSFGGELFFGEGSRLTVL.

In its sample, this clonotype was seen many times. The chain has TRBV5-6 and TRBJ2-1; D is perhaps TRBD2 (5 bases). The V end lost 0 bases, the J end lost 7 bases, and 11 bases lay between the germline ends. The CDR3 consists of 14 residues. Germline V lookup: CDR1 SGHDT, CDR2 YYEEEE. The DNA of the CDR3 is TGTGCCAGCAGCTTGGTTTACGGGAAAAATGAGCAGTTCTTC. Translated, it gives CASSLVYGKNEQFF.

This clonotype appeared many times. V gene TRBV20-1 combines with J gene TRBJ2-1, with 12 bases lining up with TRBD2. CDR1 is DFQATT, CDR2 SNEGSKA, per germline (reference sequence). Losses at the gene ends were 6 bases for V and 4 bases for J; bases not matched to a gene: 1. This CDR3 region has 13 residues. The CDR3 coding sequence is TGCAGTGCGGGACTAGCGGGTTACAATGAGCAGTTCTTC. It is translated as CSAGLAGYNEQFF.

This clonotype has ten or more counts. This chain uses TRBV20-1 with TRBJ2-3; 16 nucleotides align to TRBD2. The CDR3 runs to 16 residues. After removal of 4 bases from V and 4 bases from J, the junction contained 5 bases not matched to a gene. Germline V gives CDR1 DFQATT, CDR2 SNEGSKA (reference sequence). The DNA of the CDR3 is TGCAGTGCTAAAGAGGGGACTAGCGGGAGGGCAGATACGCAGTATTTT. Amino acid sequence: CSAKEGTSGRADTQYF.

V gene TRBV29-1 combines with J gene TRBJ2-5, with D maybe TRBD1 (6 bases). V gave up 4 bases and J gave up 5 bases, with 14 bases separating them. The CDR3 is 13 residues long. CDR1 is SQVTM, CDR2 ANQGSEA, per germline. CDR3 in amino acids: CSVGQVVLETQYF. For the CDR3, the DNA is TGCAGCGTTGGACAGGTTGTTTTGGAGACCCAGTACTTC.

This clonotype appeared many times. This chain joins TRBV7-2 and TRBJ2-1; D is uncertain. There are 13 residues in the CDR3. Germline V gives CDR1 SGHTA, CDR2 FQGNSA. V dropped 0 bases and J dropped 4 bases, with 4 bases sitting between them. CDR3 region: CASSLARYNEQFF. For the CDR3, the DNA is TGTGCCAGCAGCTTAGCGCGGTACAATGAGCAGTTCTTC.

In this sample, this clonotype turned up many times. This CDR3 reads CASSRRRTGLVYEQYF. CDR3 DNA: TGTGCCAGCAGCCGCCGCCGGACCGGACTAGTCTACGAGCAGTACTTC. V usage is TRBV3-1 and J usage is TRBJ2-7, with 7 bases fitting TRBD2. Germline CDR1 and CDR2: LGHDT and YNNKEL (reference sequence). Trimming removed 4 bases from V and 3 bases from J; junction bases left unmatched: 12. The CDR3 covers 16 residues.

In this sample, this clonotype turned up many times. The chain carries TRBV29-1 and TRBJ2-1, with TRBD1 as a possible D gene (5 bases). The V and J ends lost 3 bases and 6 bases respectively, with 9 bases between them. This CDR3 is built from 12 residues. Germline CDR1 and CDR2: SQVTM and ANQGSEA. The CDR3: CSVDKGPNEQFF. As DNA, the CDR3 is TGCAGCGTTGATAAGGGGCCCAATGAGCAGTTCTTC.

This clonotype was counted at least ten times. The rearrangement joins TRBV7-2 to TRBJ2-1; D could derive from TRBD1 or TRBD2 (5 bases each). CDR1 SGHTA and CDR2 FQGNSA come from the germline V gene. The V end lost 5 bases, the J end lost 4 bases, and 12 bases lay between the germline ends. The CDR3 runs to 14 residues. The DNA for the CDR3 is TGTGCCAGCAGCATGGGACGAGAGTACAATGAGCAGTTCTTC. Translated: CASSMGREYNEQFF.

This clonotype was seen at least ten times. The chain carries TRBV6-2 or TRBV6-3 and TRBJ2-1; perhaps D is TRBD1 or TRBD2 (5 bases each). The CDR3 totals 14 residues. V lost 7 bases to trimming and J lost 10 bases, with 20 bases between them. In germline, CDR1 is MNHEY, CDR2 SVGEGT. This CDR3 is CASTQAMGELEQFF. The CDR3 nucleotides are TGTGCCAGCACCCAAGCGATGGGGGAGCTGGAGCAGTTCTTC.

This clonotype was counted ten times or more. The rearrangement links TRBV7-9 to TRBJ1-4; D unresolved. Trimming took 5 bases from V and 2 from J, leaving 15 bases between them. Germline V lookup: CDR1 SEHNR, CDR2 FQNEAQ (reference sequence). This CDR3 is 16 amino acids long. The DNA for the CDR3 is TGTGCCAGCAGCCCCGACGAAGGGTTTACTAATGAAAAACTGTTTTTT. It codes for CASSPDEGFTNEKLFF.

This clonotype was found many times. V usage is TRBV5-5 and J usage is TRBJ1-1; TRBD1 might be the D (5 bases). The CDR3 sequence is 13 residues long. Looked up from germline, CDR1 is SGHKS and CDR2 is YYEKEE (reference sequence). V lost 0 bases to trimming and J lost 4 bases, with 7 bases between them. The CDR3 bases are TGTGCCAGCAGCTTGGGTAGGGGCACTGAAGCTTTCTTT. This sequence encodes CASSLGRGTEAFF.